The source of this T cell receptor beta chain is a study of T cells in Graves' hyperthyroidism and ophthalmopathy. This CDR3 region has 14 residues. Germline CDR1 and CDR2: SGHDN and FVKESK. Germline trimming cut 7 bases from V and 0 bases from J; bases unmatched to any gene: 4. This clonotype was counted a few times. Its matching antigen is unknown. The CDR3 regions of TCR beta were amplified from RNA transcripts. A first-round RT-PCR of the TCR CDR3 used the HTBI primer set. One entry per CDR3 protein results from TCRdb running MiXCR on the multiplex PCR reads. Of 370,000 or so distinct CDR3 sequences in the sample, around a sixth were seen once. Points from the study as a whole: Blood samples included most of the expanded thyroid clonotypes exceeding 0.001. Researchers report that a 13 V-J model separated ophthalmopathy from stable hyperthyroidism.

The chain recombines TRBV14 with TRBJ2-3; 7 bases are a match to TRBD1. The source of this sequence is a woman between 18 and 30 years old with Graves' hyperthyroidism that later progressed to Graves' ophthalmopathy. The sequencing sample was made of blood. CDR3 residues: CASKGAYSTDTQYF. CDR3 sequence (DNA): TGTGCCAGCAAGGGGGCTTATAGCACAGATACGCAGTATTTT.